This T cell receptor (beta chain) was identified during a study of blood T cells in healthy people across ages. From germline, CDR1 is SGHTA and CDR2 FQGTGA. The CDR3 runs to 14 residues. The germline V and J ends were trimmed by 4 bases and 6 bases, with 13 bases remaining between them. Sample-barcoded 5' priming and a J-beta primer mix drove a second PCR of roughly 6 to 12 cycles. A template-switch adaptor containing 12 random nucleotides labeled each cDNA molecule. TCRdb reprocessed the 5' RACE reads with MiXCR, giving one entry per CDR3 protein. Among approximately 670,000 distinct CDR3 sequences listed, 35% to 50% were seen once.

Material for sequencing was blood. The clonotype was recovered from a man aged 80 or over in good health. The rearrangement uses TRBV7-3 and TRBJ2-1; D tentatively fits TRBD1 or TRBD2 (6 bases each). The CDR3 loop is CASSSLEGGNEQFF. The CDR3 nucleotides are TGTGCCAGCAGCTCTTTGGAGGGGGGCAATGAGCAGTTCTTC.